These 24 T cell receptor beta chains came from one sample sequenced in a study of shared clonotypes between healthy human individuals. Sequencing used immunoSEQ multiplex PCR; TCRdb keeps in-frame clones, though not all of them. Of 190,000 or so clones listed, approximately 92% are singletons. The sequenced material came from naive CD4+ T cells sorted from blood. Subset given: CD45RA+ positively selected. These receptors all stem from a woman aged 25 to 39 in good health.

This clone was seen just once. This chain links TRBV9 with TRBJ2-5, with D maybe TRBD2 (6 bases). The DNA end lines up better with TRBJ2-7; the J call may be wrong. The CDR3 is made up of 14 amino acids. CDR1 SGDLS and CDR2 YYNGEE come from the germline V gene. The CDR3 DNA is TGTGCCAGCAGCCCATTCGGGAGAGACTACGAGCAGTACTTC. It encodes CASSPFGRDYEQYF.

The sample holds one count of this clone. The chain carries TRBV6-5 and TRBJ2-7, with D possibly matching TRBD2 (5 bases). Germline assignment: CDR1 MNHEY and CDR2 SVGAGI. The V gene lost 5 bases and the J gene lost 3 bases, with 11 bases spanning the gap. This CDR3 region has 13 residues. The DNA of the CDR3 is TGTGCCAGCAGTAAAGCGGAGATCTACGAGCAGTACTTC. Encoded protein: CASSKAEIYEQYF.

The count of this clone is one. The V call is TRBV10-3, the J call TRBJ1-2, with D possibly TRBD1 on 5 matching bases. Germline assignment: CDR1 ENHRY and CDR2 SYGVKD. The CDR3 is 14 amino acids. Trimming removed 0 bases at V and 1 base at J, with 6 bases between. The CDR3 nucleotides read TGTGCCATCAGTGAGTCTGGGGGTAACTATGGCTACACCTTC. Its protein is CAISESGGNYGYTF.

The V call is TRBV5-4, the J call TRBJ2-5; D might be TRBD2 (6 bases). CDR1 and CDR2 from the germline V gene are SGHNT and YYREEE (reference sequence). This CDR3 contains 14 residues. The V and J ends lost 2 bases and 4 bases respectively, with 12 bases between them. The CDR3, as DNA: TGTGCCAGCAGCTTTAGCGGAGTCGTAGAGACCCAGTACTTC. It translates to CASSFSGVVETQYF.

This chain links TRBV2 with TRBJ2-7; D perhaps matches TRBD2 (6 bases). This CDR3 comprises 13 residues. In germline, CDR1 is SNHLY, CDR2 FYNNEI. V shed 7 bases and J shed 4 bases, with 14 bases lying between them. CDR3 sequence: CASTPGLLYEQYF. The CDR3 bases are TGTGCCAGCACCCCGGGACTCTTATACGAGCAGTACTTC.

The CDR3 here is CASSSPVGEQFF. The CDR3 coding sequence is TGTGCCAGCAGTTCCCCGGTGGGTGAGCAGTTCTTC. The chain has TRBV6-5 and TRBJ2-1; D uncertain. Germline values: CDR1 MNHEY, CDR2 SVGAGI. This CDR3 has 12 residues. V lost 4 bases and J lost 9, with 10 bases in between.

The V call is TRBV28, the J call TRBJ2-6; maybe TRBD2 (5 bases). CDR3 size: 15 residues. V was shortened by 4 bases and J by 2 bases, with 9 bases between the two germline ends. Germline loops: CDR1 MDHEN, CDR2 SYDVKM. The CDR3 DNA reads as TGTGCCAGCAGTTCCACCGGGGCTGGGGCCAACGTCCTGACTTTC. As protein: CASSSTGAGANVLTF.

V and J are TRBV28 and TRBJ2-7; D remains unclear. V was cut by 4 bases and J by 1 base, with 8 bases left in between. The CDR3 sequence is 13 residues long. Germline CDR1 is MDHEN and CDR2 is SYDVKM. The CDR3 spells CASSSHGSYEQYF. For the CDR3, the DNA is TGTGCCAGCAGTTCGCACGGATCCTACGAGCAGTACTTC.

The J gene is TRBJ2-1, the V gene TRBV28, with TRBD2 matching over 10 bases. This CDR3 spans 14 amino acids. Unmatched junction bases numbered 6, after V lost 5 bases and J lost 8 bases. Germline values: CDR1 MDHEN, CDR2 SYDVKM. The CDR3 DNA follows: TGTGCCAGCAGTCTAGCGGGAGTCATAGATGAGCAGTTCTTC. It translates to CASSLAGVIDEQFF.

V is TRBV18 and J is TRBJ1-5, with unresolved D. This CDR3 is built from 16 residues. CDR1 and CDR2 from the germline V gene are KGHSH and LQKENI. The ends were cut back, 3 bases at V and 7 bases at J, with 19 bases in the middle. CDR3 loop: CASSPQDMGSAQPQHF. The CDR3 region has the DNA TGTGCCAGCTCACCCCAGGATATGGGAAGCGCACAGCCCCAGCATTTT.

The chain combines TRBV19 with TRBJ2-5; 8 bases fit TRBD2. The J call is doubtful: the DNA matches TRBJ2-7 better. The germline V gene encodes CDR1 LNHDA and CDR2 SQIVND (reference sequence). The CDR3 length is 14 residues. DNA of the CDR3: TGTGCCAGTAGGACCGGGACTAGCTCCTACGAGCAGTACTTC. Protein product: CASRTGTSSYEQYF.

The rearrangement uses TRBV28 and TRBJ1-4; a weak D match, TRBD1 (5 bases). V lost 6 bases and J 12 bases, leaving 14 bases between the germline ends. The CDR3 covers 12 residues. Germline loops: CDR1 MDHEN, CDR2 SYDVKM. The chain's CDR3 is CASSLVGGELFF. Written as DNA, the CDR3 is TGTGCCAGCAGCCTCGTGGGGGGGGAACTGTTTTTT.

In its sample, this clone was seen once. This chain joins TRBV4-1 and TRBJ2-5, with D possibly matching TRBD2 (6 bases). The J call is uncertain, as TRBJ2-7 better fits the DNA end. Germline CDR1 and CDR2: MGHRA and YSYEKL. The CDR3 is 16 residues long. CDR3 residues: CASSQPLAGRTYEQYF. The CDR3, as DNA: TGCGCCAGCAGCCAACCATTGGCGGGGCGAACCTACGAGCAGTACTTC.

As concerns this clone: Other DNA sequences in this sample translate to the same CDR3. The chain joins TRBV28 to TRBJ2-2; unclear D gene. The CDR3 covers 12 residues. Germline V gives CDR1 MDHEN, CDR2 SYDVKM. V lost 2 bases to trimming and J lost 8 bases, with 6 bases between them. The DNA of the CDR3 is TGTGCCAGCAGTTTAAGCGTGGGGGAGCTGTTTTTT. Translated: CASSLSVGELFF.

V is TRBV6-5 and J is TRBJ2-7; 11 nucleotides agree with TRBD1. This CDR3 is built from 15 residues. CDR1 MNHEY and CDR2 SVGAGI come from the germline V gene. V gave up 5 bases and J gave up 4 bases; unmatched junction bases: 7. CDR3 residues: CASSQRTGGAYEQYF. The CDR3 DNA is TGTGCCAGCAGTCAACGGACAGGGGGCGCATACGAGCAGTACTTC.

The J gene is TRBJ1-1, the V gene TRBV28; D gene uncertain. Germline CDR1 MDHEN, CDR2 SYDVKM. The CDR3 loop spans 11 amino acids. Deletions cut 3 bases from V and 10 bases from J, with 9 bases between. CDR3 amino acids: CASSFTYLAFF. Here the CDR3 DNA reads TGTGCCAGCAGTTTTACCTATCTAGCTTTCTTT.

The V and J genes are TRBV19 and TRBJ2-1, with TRBD2 matching 8 bases. Germline values: CDR1 LNHDA, CDR2 SQIVND (reference sequence). With 8 bases clipped from V and 14 bases from J, the junction kept 8 bases outside the gene matches. This CDR3 is 11 amino acids long. This CDR3 reads CASQSGTRKFF. The CDR3 DNA reads TGTGCCAGTCAATCCGGGACTAGAAAGTTCTTC.

This chain uses TRBV28 with TRBJ1-5; D not resolved. CDR3 length equals 15 residues. The V gene's germline CDR1 is MDHEN and CDR2 SYDVKM. V lost 6 bases and J 0 bases, leaving 12 bases between the germline ends. CDR3 protein: CASRRHLYSNQPQHF. The CDR3 coding sequence is TGTGCCAGCAGGCGGCACCTTTATAGCAATCAGCCCCAGCATTTT.

The chain joins TRBV7-3 to TRBJ2-5; 7 bases line up with TRBD1. V shed 0 bases, J shed 5 bases, and the junction held 3 bases outside the gene matches. The CDR3 totals 14 residues. The germline gives CDR1 SGHTA, CDR2 FQGTGA. CDR3 nucleotide sequence: TGTGCCAGCAGCTTAACAGGGGGCTTGGAGACCCAGTACTTC. Translated: CASSLTGGLETQYF.

The chain has TRBV6-5 and TRBJ1-1, with 8 bases lining up with TRBD1. CDR3 length: 15 residues. The germline V gene has CDR1 MNHEY and CDR2 SVGAGI. The ends lost 7 bases at V and 4 bases at J; junction bases unmatched: 11. CDR3 amino acids: CASTVDRGFGTEAFF. In nucleotides, the CDR3 is TGTGCCAGCACTGTAGACAGGGGATTCGGCACTGAAGCTTTCTTT.

The J gene is TRBJ2-7, the V gene TRBV11-2; no clear D gene. The germline V gene has CDR1 SGHAT and CDR2 FQNNGV. V was trimmed by 1 base and J by 5 bases, leaving 12 bases between them. The CDR3 is made up of 14 amino acids. CDR3 sequence (DNA): TGTGCCAGCAGCTTAGGTGGGGTTTCCCACGAGCAGTACTTC. Translating gives CASSLGGVSHEQYF.

This clone has a single count. The chain has TRBV11-3 and TRBJ2-7, with D perhaps matching TRBD2 (6 bases). The CDR3 is made up of 14 amino acids. Trimming took 3 bases from V and 6 from J, leaving 15 bases between them. Per germline, CDR1 SGHNT and CDR2 YENEEA. CDR3 region: CASSFGERVGEQYF. The CDR3 DNA sequence: TGTGCCAGCAGCTTCGGTGAGCGGGTTGGCGAGCAGTACTTC.

This rearrangement joins TRBV2 to TRBJ2-1; 7 positions agree with TRBD2. This CDR3 comprises 16 residues. V shed 3 bases, J shed 2 bases, and the junction held 7 bases outside the gene matches. The germline gives CDR1 SNHLY, CDR2 FYNNEI. The CDR3 loop is CASSEGRAVTYNEQFF. Here the CDR3 DNA reads TGTGCCAGCAGTGAGGGGAGGGCGGTTACCTACAATGAGCAGTTCTTC.

This rearrangement joins TRBV5-6 to TRBJ1-4; a weak D match, TRBD1 (6 bases). Trimming took off 4 bases at V and 7 bases at J, with 17 bases between the two ends. The CDR3 covers 15 residues. Germline V gene sequence: CDR1 SGHDT, CDR2 YYEEEE. CDR3 protein: CASSDTQGRFEKLFF. CDR3 DNA sequence: TGTGCCAGCAGCGACACACAGGGAAGGTTTGAAAAACTGTTTTTT.